The table lists the clone carrying this T cell receptor (beta chain) with a few counts. TCRdb called the RT-PCR reads again in MiXCR, with one record for every CDR3 protein. Of 650,000 to 800,000 distinct CDR3 sequences detected, 12% to 15% appear once; the ten largest clones hold roughly 3.9%. V gave up 3 bases and J gave up 4 bases, with 22 bases separating them. Germline CDR1 reads SGHRS; CDR2 reads YFSETQ. The CDR3 totals 17 residues. This chain connects TRBV5-1 to TRBJ2-5, with D perhaps being TRBD1 or TRBD2 (5 bases each). This TCR derives from a female donor in good health, serving as a healthy control. Sequencing was performed on memory CD4+ T cells from blood. This chain's CDR3 is CASSYPTGRPQGETQYF. The CDR3 DNA sequence: TGCGCCAGCAGCTACCCCACGGGACGGCCTCAAGGAGAGACCCAGTACTTC.